Given below is one TCR beta chain in context. The antigen it binds to is not known. The record has no base qualities; no much larger clone is one base away. Donors were healthy HIV-negative adults with no recently reported acute infections or vaccinations. Only Caucasian adults living in Nashville, Tennessee, USA were represented among the donors. CD4+ T cells were enriched by magnetic negative selection, after which naive cells were positively selected on CD45RA and the negative fraction was taken as the memory subset. Blood was obtained by leukapheresis, after which PBMCs were separated by Ficoll-Histopaque density gradient centrifugation and cryopreserved in liquid nitrogen vapor phase. Analytical flow cytometry was used to check the purity and quantity of each magnetically sorted T cell population. From each sorted fraction, genomic DNA was isolated and quantified by UV absorbance on a Nanodrop 2000c.

The sample is drawn from a study of shared clonotypes between healthy human individuals (TCRdb year 2020). About the full investigation: A few men and a couple of women, aged 18 to 49 years, made up the cohort. The study deeply sequenced blood TCR repertoires of five healthy adults to estimate repertoire size and the extent of clonotype sharing between individuals. To increase sequencing depth and limit assay-specific biases, TCR repertoire library preparation and sequencing were carried out by different laboratories using diverse techniques. Per donor, three plates each were used for CD4 naive and CD4 memory, two for CD8 naive, and one for CD8 memory. Per donor, leukapheresis produced somewhere between about 0.85 and 10 billion PBMCs. Study-wide conclusions, independent of this receptor: Higher generation probabilities were observed for clonotypes shared by all four sorted-subset donors than for non-shared clonotypes. Based on pairwise subsampling, the degree of clonotype sharing among donors was expected to be affected by sequencing depth. Because the study included only a small number of donors, the genetic and exposure-history diversity represented was limited. Sampling was limited to blood, and TCR repertoires in tissue likely differ from TCR repertoires in blood. Estimated clonotype richness was generally larger for naive than for memory subsets. Incomplete sequencing was indicated by rarefaction of sorted-subset datasets, despite the large sequencing depth. When four donors were compared, the shared fraction of clonotypes was roughly 5% for naive CD4, less than 4% for naive CD8, about 2.4% for memory CD4, and roughly 0.4% for memory CD8.

Using the deep immunoSEQ assay, multiplex PCR amplified TCR CDR3 regions from genomic DNA. For each cell subset, the extracted genomic DNA was distributed evenly across all wells of several immunoSEQ 96-well plates, and each plate served as one replicate. For sorted subsets, each replicate PCR was loaded with about 0.2 ug genomic DNA, equivalent to 25,000 to 35,000 T cell genomes. The purified libraries were quantified using a Qubit 3.0 fluorometer, sized with a Bioanalyzer 2100, and then quantified again using the KAPA Library Quantification kit. Every immunoSEQ 96-well plate was sequenced on a dedicated single-read 150-cycle Illumina NextSeq 550 flow cell. As for the authors' bioinformatics: Because only junctional sequences without quality scores were contained in the immunoSEQ output, filtering matching that applied to full-length reads could not be performed. Sequences were annotated with PyIR, a Python wrapper for IgBLAST v1.9, and V/J genes and CDR3 were assigned using IMGT germline references. Any read was removed if the V/J assignment was weak (E-value above 1e-6), the CDR3 was missing, or the read contained stop codons, out-of-frame junctions, or ambiguous translated residues. A V3J clonotype was defined by an identical inferred V gene, J gene, and CDR3 amino acid sequence. The percentage overlap between two repertoires was calculated by dividing the number of shared unique clonotypes by the size of the smaller repertoire. RTK rarefaction, the Chao1 estimator, and Recon v2.1 estimates of unobserved clonotypes were used to assess repertoire richness. Generation probabilities for all TCRbeta clonotypes obtained by the gDNA method from a few donors were computed using OLGA. Here the immuneACCESS table is served through TCRdb, limited to in-frame sequences with V and J called. Missing clones are a known gap in these copies; in checked studies unresolved V genes cover under half, and the rest lacks a known reason. V and J calls and clone size are those listed in that table; D and trimming were worked out from the DNA. The sample data list under 600,000 clones, and 95% to 96% of these were observed just once. About 0.06% of the sample is held by the ten biggest clonotypes.

The CDR3 runs 12 amino acids, cysteine and phenylalanine included. Left in the record is the CDR3 DNA by itself, 36 bases read in frame from the first base. As encoded in the germline V gene, CDR1 is MNHEY while CDR2 is SVGAGI. V loses 5 bases of germline sequence and J loses 5 bases, and the interval between the two ends is 9 bases. This chain is built from TRBV6-5 and TRBJ2-5; there is no confident call for the D gene. Sequenced sample: naive CD4+ T cells sorted from blood. The meaning of the sample's cell subset or site label: CD45RA+ positively selected. The TCR originated in a woman aged 25-40 years in good health. The sequenced DNA is TGTGCCAGCAGTAAAAATCGGGAGACCCAGTACTTC. Translated, it gives CASSKNRETQYF.